This T cell receptor beta chain was captured by sequencing in a study of blood T cell repertoires in COVID-19. Across the study: Acute and convalescent COVID-19 specimens originated in the United States, Italy and Spain. From T cells, B-cell-depleted T cells, or PBMCs came the material, which was cDNA or gDNA.

Trimming removed 3 bases at V and 0 bases at J, with 11 bases between. The length of the CDR3 is 15 residues. The germline gives CDR1 PRHDT, CDR2 FYEKMQ (reference sequence). The authors' processing: Amplified reference gene primers provided the basis for estimating nucleated cell counts. Generated by immunoSEQ multiplex PCR, the TCRdb table keeps only in-frame clones and is missing some. That table is the source of V, J and clone size, and D and trimming were worked out from the DNA. This repertoire shows about 180,000 clones, around 85% found once; its top ten account for 10% to 11%. The sample consisted of peripheral blood. The chain joins TRBV13 to TRBJ1-1; TRBD1 might be the D (6 bases). This receptor was identified in a human donor with active or convalescent COVID-19. The donor label of this sample is uncertain. Written as DNA, the CDR3 is TGTGCCAGCAGCTTGACAGGACCTATGAACACTGAAGCTTTCTTT. It specifies CASSLTGPMNTEAFF.